The 15 T cell receptor beta chains given below trace back to one sample, sequenced in a study of blood T cells in healthy people across ages. For the second PCR, which ran for about 6 to 11 cycles, a sample-barcoded 5' primer and a J-beta primer mix were used. TCRdb reprocessed the 5' RACE reads with MiXCR, giving one entry per CDR3 protein. The sample has roughly 1,500,000 distinct CDR3 sequences; approximately 40% are singletons. The sample was blood. Source of these receptors: a young woman in good health.

This clonotype came up a few times. The chain is built from TRBV27 and TRBJ1-2; possible D gene TRBD1, 5 bases. Germline V gene lookup returns CDR1 MNHEY and CDR2 SMNVEV (reference sequence). V lost 0 bases and J lost 2, with 10 bases in between. This CDR3 has 15 amino acids. CDR3 nucleotides: TGTGCCAGCAGTTTATCTGGCAGGGTAAACTATGGCTACACCTTC. Its protein product is CASSLSGRVNYGYTF.

The CDR3 spells CATSRDRTGGTTDTQYF. The CDR3 DNA reads TGTGCCACCAGCAGAGACCGTACAGGGGGCACCACAGATACGCAGTATTTT. This sequence joins TRBV15 and TRBJ2-3; 9 positions match TRBD1. The CDR3 is 17 residues long. V shed 0 bases and J 2 bases; nucleotides not matched to a gene: 6. Germline assignment: CDR1 LNHNV and CDR2 YYDKDF (reference sequence).

This clonotype was observed a few times. V gene TRBV24-1 combines with J gene TRBJ2-3, with 9 positions matching TRBD2. CDR3 length: 12 amino acids. V lost 12 bases, J lost 3 bases, and 3 bases stayed unmatched. CDR1 is KGHDR and CDR2 is SFDVKD in the germline V gene. In DNA form, the CDR3 reads TGTGCCGCTAGCGGGGAGACAGATACGCAGTATTTT. It codes for CAASGETDTQYF.

The chain links TRBV27 to TRBJ1-2; TRBD1 matches 7 bases. V was pared by 8 bases and J by 3 bases, with 9 bases of the junction left unmatched. CDR1 MNHEY and CDR2 SMNVEV come from the germline V gene (reference sequence). The CDR3 sequence is 14 residues long. DNA for the CDR3: TGTGCCAGCGGTCCCAGGGGGTCCTACTATGGCTACACCTTC. This sequence encodes CASGPRGSYYGYTF.

The rearrangement uses TRBV5-5 and TRBJ1-1; the D is unclear. The V end lost 2 bases, the J end lost 0 bases, and 8 bases lay between the germline ends. CDR3 length: 14 amino acids. Germline assignment: CDR1 SGHKS and CDR2 YYEKEE (reference sequence). The DNA for the CDR3 is TGTGCCAGCAGCTTTTTTGGCTTGAACACTGAAGCTTTCTTT. Amino acid sequence: CASSFFGLNTEAFF. The complete variable domain, with remaining parts taken from reference TRBV5-5 and TRBJ1-1, reads DAGVTQSPTHLIKTRGQQVTLRCSPISGHKSVSWYQQVLGQGPQFIFQYYEKEERGRGNFPDRFSARQFPNYSSELNVNALLLGDSALYLCASSFFGLNTEAFFGQGTRLTVV.

The count of this clonotype is one. The rearrangement links TRBV2 to TRBJ1-2; tentatively, D is TRBD1 (5 bases). The CDR3 totals 13 residues. CDR1 SNHLY and CDR2 FYNNEI come from the germline V gene. The V gene lost 6 bases and the J gene lost 2 bases, with 10 bases spanning the gap. CDR3 nucleotide sequence: TGTGCCAGCAGGGCCGACAGCAACTATGGCTACACCTTC. Residues: CASRADSNYGYTF.

Comment on this clonotype: At one end, the junction sequence differs from germline, possibly due to a read error. The J gene is TRBJ2-3, the V gene TRBV10-3; no clear D. CDR1 ENHRY and CDR2 SYGVKD come from the germline V gene. The CDR3 is made up of 13 amino acids. The CDR3 protein is CAVSVSGLTAQYF. Written as DNA, the CDR3 is TGTGCCGTCAGTGTGTCCGGGTTAACGGCGCAGTATTTT.

This chain connects TRBV12-3 or TRBV12-4 to TRBJ2-3; D not certain. V lost 6 bases to trimming and J lost 4 bases, with 11 bases between them. The CDR3 consists of 13 residues. CDR3 residues: CASSPRRADTQYF. The CDR3 DNA follows: TGTGCCAGCAGCCCTAGACGGGCAGATACGCAGTATTTT.

The rearrangement links TRBV30 to TRBJ1-2, with unresolved D. The CDR3 is 8 residues long. From germline, CDR1 is GTSNPN and CDR2 SVGIG (reference sequence). The V gene lost 8 bases and the J gene lost 5 bases, with 3 bases spanning the gap. For the CDR3, the DNA is TGTGCCGTTTATGGCTACACCTTC. Translating gives CAVYGYTF.

This clonotype was seen only a few times. The J gene is TRBJ2-5, the V gene TRBV9; D is perhaps TRBD1 (6 bases). V lost 0 bases, J lost 8 bases, and 14 bases lay in between. The CDR3 runs 14 residues. Germline-derived CDR1 and CDR2 are SGDLS and YYNGEE. The CDR3 is CASSVVFEGGTQYF. The CDR3 DNA sequence: TGTGCCAGCAGCGTAGTGTTCGAAGGGGGTACCCAGTACTTC.

The V and J genes are TRBV20-1 and TRBJ1-4; D might be TRBD1 (5 bases). The germline CDR1 and CDR2 sequences are DFQATT and SNEGSKA (reference sequence). Trimming pared 0 bases from V and 8 bases from J, leaving 19 bases between. This CDR3 has 16 residues. The CDR3 nucleotides are TGCAGTGCTAGAGATCTAGTTGAAGGGGCAGGGGAAAAACTGTTTTTT. Translation: CSARDLVEGAGEKLFF.

At least ten counts were recorded for this clonotype. This rearrangement joins TRBV12-3 or TRBV12-4 to TRBJ2-7; 7 nucleotides agree with TRBD2. This CDR3 spans 17 amino acids. The V segment lost 2 bases and the J segment 0 bases; nucleotides outside the gene matches: 10. This CDR3 is CASSLSGWEGSSYEQYF. DNA for the CDR3: TGTGCCAGCAGTTTATCGGGGTGGGAGGGAAGCTCCTACGAGCAGTACTTC.

CDR3 amino acids: CASSLLAEKNEQFF. For the CDR3, the DNA is TGCGCCAGCAGCTTACTAGCGGAAAAAAATGAGCAGTTCTTC. This chain links TRBV5-1 with TRBJ2-1; TRBD2 agrees at 8 bases. CDR1 SGHRS and CDR2 YFSETQ come from the germline V gene. The CDR3 is 14 amino acids. V was pared by 2 bases and J by 7 bases, with 5 bases of the junction left unmatched.

The chain has TRBV12-3 or TRBV12-4 and TRBJ1-1; D remains unclear. This CDR3 spans 17 amino acids. V gave up 3 bases and J gave up 1 base, with 18 bases separating them. CDR3 amino acids: CASSFDLEIAGNTEAFF. The CDR3 DNA is TGTGCCAGCAGTTTCGACCTGGAGATCGCCGGGAACACTGAAGCTTTCTTT.

This clonotype showed up just a few times. The V gene is TRBV12-3 or TRBV12-4, the J gene TRBJ1-4; a possible D gene is TRBD1 (5 bases). The CDR3 is 14 amino acids. Trimming left V 6 bases short and J 3 bases short, with 11 bases between. The CDR3 reads CASRSRGANEKLFF. The CDR3 DNA sequence: TGTGCCAGCAGATCTCGGGGGGCTAATGAAAAACTGTTTTTT.